The 2 T cell receptor beta chains listed next were all sequenced from one sample in a study of blood T cell repertoires in COVID-19. Sequencing was performed with immunoSEQ multiplex PCR; in TCRdb, only in-frame clones are kept and a portion is missing. The sample includes 120,000 or so clones, roughly 82% of them seen just once. Sequenced input: peripheral blood. The origin of the receptors is a woman aged 55-69 years with acute or convalescent COVID-19.

The genes are TRBV6-2 or TRBV6-3 and TRBJ2-7; 10 positions match TRBD1. Germline CDR1 reads MNHEY; CDR2 reads SVGEGT. Trimming cost V 4 bases and J 4 bases; bases outside gene matches: 4. The CDR3 is made up of 14 amino acids. The CDR3 here is CASSWAGQGYEQYF. Here the CDR3 DNA reads TGTGCCAGCAGTTGGGCGGGACAGGGGTACGAGCAGTACTTC.

The V and J genes are TRBV19 and TRBJ2-2; 11 bases match TRBD1. Per the germline V gene, CDR1 is LNHDA and CDR2 is SQIVND (reference sequence). The CDR3 is made up of 17 amino acids. Trimming removed 2 bases from V and 4 bases from J; junction bases left unmatched: 6. The CDR3 spells CASSIKGGTGGTGELFF. The DNA for the CDR3 is TGTGCCAGTAGTATAAAAGGTGGGACAGGGGGCACCGGGGAGCTGTTTTTT.